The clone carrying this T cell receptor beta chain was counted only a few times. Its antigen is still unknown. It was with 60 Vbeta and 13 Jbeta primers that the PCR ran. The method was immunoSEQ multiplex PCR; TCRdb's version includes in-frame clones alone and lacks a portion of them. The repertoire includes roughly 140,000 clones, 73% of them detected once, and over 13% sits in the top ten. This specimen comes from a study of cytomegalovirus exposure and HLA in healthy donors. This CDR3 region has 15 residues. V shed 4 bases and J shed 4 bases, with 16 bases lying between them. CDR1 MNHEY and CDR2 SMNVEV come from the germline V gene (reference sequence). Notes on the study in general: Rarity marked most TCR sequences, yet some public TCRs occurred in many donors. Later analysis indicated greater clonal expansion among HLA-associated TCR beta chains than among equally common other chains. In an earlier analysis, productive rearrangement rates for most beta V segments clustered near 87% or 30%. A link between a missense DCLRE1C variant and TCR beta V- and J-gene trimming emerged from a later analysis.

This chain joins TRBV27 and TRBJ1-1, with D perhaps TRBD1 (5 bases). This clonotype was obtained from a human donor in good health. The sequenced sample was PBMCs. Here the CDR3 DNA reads TGTGCCAGCAGTTGGAGCGGGGCCTTCGGCACTGAAGCTTTCTTT. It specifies CASSWSGAFGTEAFF.